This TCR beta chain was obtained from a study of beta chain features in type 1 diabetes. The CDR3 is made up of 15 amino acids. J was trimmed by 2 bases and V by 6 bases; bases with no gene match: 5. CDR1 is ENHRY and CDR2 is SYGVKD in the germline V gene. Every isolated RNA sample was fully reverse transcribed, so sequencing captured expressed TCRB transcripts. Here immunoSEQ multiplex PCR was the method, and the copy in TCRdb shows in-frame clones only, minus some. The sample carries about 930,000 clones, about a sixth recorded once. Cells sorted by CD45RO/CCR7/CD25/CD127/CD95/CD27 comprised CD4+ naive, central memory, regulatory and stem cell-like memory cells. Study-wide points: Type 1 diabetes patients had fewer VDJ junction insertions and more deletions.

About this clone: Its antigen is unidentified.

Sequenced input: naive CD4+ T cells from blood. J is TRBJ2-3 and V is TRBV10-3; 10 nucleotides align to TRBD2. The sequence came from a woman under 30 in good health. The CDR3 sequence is CAIRTSGADTDTQYF. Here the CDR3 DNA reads TGTGCCATCAGAACTAGCGGGGCCGACACAGATACGCAGTATTTT.